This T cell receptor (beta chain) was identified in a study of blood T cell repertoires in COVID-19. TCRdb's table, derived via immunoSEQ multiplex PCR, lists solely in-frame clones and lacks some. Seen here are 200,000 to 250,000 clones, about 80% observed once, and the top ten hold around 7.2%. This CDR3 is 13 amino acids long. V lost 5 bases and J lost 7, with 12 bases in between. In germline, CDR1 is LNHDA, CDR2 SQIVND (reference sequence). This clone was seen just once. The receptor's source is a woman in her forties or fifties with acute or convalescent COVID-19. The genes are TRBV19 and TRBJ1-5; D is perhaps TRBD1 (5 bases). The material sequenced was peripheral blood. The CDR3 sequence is CASSYNRGQPQHF. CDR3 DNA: TGTGCCAGTAGTTACAATAGGGGACAGCCCCAGCATTTT. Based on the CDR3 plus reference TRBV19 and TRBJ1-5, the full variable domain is DGGITQSPKYLFRKEGQNVTLSCEQNLNHDAMYWYRQDPGQGLRLIYYSQIVNDFQKGDIAEGYSVSREKKESFPLTVTSAQKNPTAFYLCASSYNRGQPQHFGDGTRLSIL.